These 9 T cell receptor beta chains were sequenced from one sample in a study of blood T cell repertoires in COVID-19. The method was immunoSEQ multiplex PCR; TCRdb's version includes in-frame clones alone and lacks a portion of them. The table shows 130,000 to 150,000 clones, with 84% occurring only once. The sample comprised PBMCs or T cells enriched from blood (not recorded which). These receptors all come from a woman between 45 and 60 years old who had been exposed to COVID-19.

The genes are TRBV5-1 and TRBJ2-3; D might be TRBD1 (6 bases). Trimming left V 6 bases short and J 0 bases short, with 11 bases between. Germline V CDR1 and CDR2: SGHRS, YFSETQ. The CDR3 loop spans 14 amino acids. The CDR3: CASTGQLSTDTQYF. DNA of the CDR3: TGCGCCAGCACGGGACAACTTAGCACAGATACGCAGTATTTT. The variable domain in full, with the rest retrieved from reference TRBV5-1 and TRBJ2-3, is KAGVTQTPRYLIKTRGQQVTLSCSPISGHRSVSWYQQTPGQGLQFLFEYFSETQRNKGNFPGRFSGRQFSNSRSEMNVSTLELGDSALYLCASTGQLSTDTQYFGPGTRLTVL.

This rearrangement joins TRBV5-1 to TRBJ2-1; 7 bases line up with TRBD1. This CDR3 is 14 amino acids long. V was clipped by 4 bases and J by 7 bases; unmatched bases: 8. Germline-derived CDR1 and CDR2 are SGHRS and YFSETQ. CDR3 region: CASSDRVDGNEQFF. In DNA, the CDR3 is TGCGCCAGCAGCGACAGGGTGGATGGGAATGAGCAGTTCTTC.

The chain couples TRBV2 to TRBJ1-4; a weak D match, TRBD1 (6 bases). Trimming took off 0 bases at V and 7 bases at J, with 12 bases between the two ends. The germline CDR1 and CDR2 sequences are SNHLY and FYNNEI. The CDR3 totals 15 residues. CDR3 amino acids: CASSEAVGAREKLFF. In DNA, the CDR3 is TGTGCCAGCAGTGAAGCAGTGGGGGCGCGTGAAAAACTGTTTTTT. Looking up the rest from reference TRBV2 and TRBJ1-4 gives the full variable domain: EPEVTQTPSHQVTQMGQEVILRCVPISNHLYFYWYRQILGQKVEFLVSFYNNEISEKSEIFDDQFSVERPDGSNFTLKIRSTKLEDSAMYFCASSEAVGAREKLFFGSGTQLSVL.

The V call is TRBV9, the J call TRBJ2-3; TRBD1 might be the D (6 bases). V was clipped by 0 bases and J by 0 bases, with 17 bases between them. Germline V gives CDR1 SGDLS, CDR2 YYNGEE. The CDR3 spans 18 residues. The CDR3: CASSVDGIGQTSTDTQYF. The CDR3 nucleotides are TGTGCCAGCAGCGTAGACGGAATAGGACAGACTAGCACAGATACGCAGTATTTT.

This chain uses TRBV11-2 with TRBJ2-1; weak D call: TRBD2 (6 bases). This CDR3 region has 14 residues. From germline, CDR1 is SGHAT and CDR2 FQNNGV. V lost 4 bases and J lost 10, with 17 bases in between. The CDR3 region is CASSSGGNGGEQFF. The DNA of the CDR3 is TGTGCCAGCAGCTCCGGCGGGAACGGAGGGGAGCAGTTCTTC. Variable domain in full (rest from reference TRBV11-2 and TRBJ2-1): EAGVAQSPRYKIIEKRQSVAFWCNPISGHATLYWYQQILGQGPKLLIQFQNNGVVDDSQLPKDRFSAERLKGVDSTLKIQPAKLEDSAVYLCASSSGGNGGEQFFGPGTRLTVL.

The chain is built from TRBV11-3 and TRBJ2-2; D gene ambiguous. CDR1 is SGHNT and CDR2 is YENEEA in the germline V gene. CDR3 length: 13 residues. Trimming removed 6 bases from V and 4 bases from J, with 9 bases in between. CDR3 in DNA: TGTGCCAGCAGTCCACAACCCACCGGGGAGCTGTTTTTT. It encodes CASSPQPTGELFF. Filled out from reference TRBV11-3 and TRBJ2-2, the complete variable domain reads EAGVVQSPRYKIIEKKQPVAFWCNPISGHNTLYWYLQNLGQGPELLIRYENEEAVDDSQLPKDRFSAERLKGVDSTLKIQPAELGDSAVYLCASSPQPTGELFFGEGSRLTVL.

V usage is TRBV5-1 and J usage is TRBJ2-7, with 7 bases identical to TRBD1. This CDR3 comprises 15 residues. V shed 4 bases and J 2 bases; nucleotides not matched to a gene: 9. The V gene's germline CDR1 is SGHRS and CDR2 YFSETQ. For the CDR3, the DNA is TGCGCCAGCAGCCCCGCCACCGACAGGGCCTACGAGCAGTACTTC. This gives the protein CASSPATDRAYEQYF.

This clone has only one observation. The chain has TRBV4-1 and TRBJ1-1; tentatively, D is TRBD1 (6 bases). The V end was cut by 5 bases, the J end by 4 bases, with 11 bases between. The germline V gene encodes CDR1 MGHRA and CDR2 YSYEKL. This CDR3 region has 13 residues. CDR3 DNA: TGCGCCAGCAGCTTGGACAGTCGCACTGAAGCTTTCTTT. Its protein is CASSLDSRTEAFF.

The chain links TRBV9 to TRBJ1-3, with D hard to call. The CDR3 covers 16 residues. From germline, CDR1 is SGDLS and CDR2 YYNGEE. V gave up 0 bases and J gave up 0 bases, with 10 bases separating them. CDR3 sequence reads: CASSVAEAYSGNTIYF. DNA of the CDR3: TGTGCCAGCAGCGTAGCCGAGGCATACTCTGGAAACACCATATATTTT.